The entry that follows covers one T cell receptor beta chain sequence. Its target is not known. Each subset's genomic DNA was shared equally among a number of immunoSEQ plates. In the authors' workflow: ImmunoSEQ sequences covered only the junction and lacked quality scores; filtering therefore differed. Assay used: immunoSEQ multiplex PCR; TCRdb lists only in-frame clones, some missing. V, J and clone size are taken as reported in that table, and D and trimming were inferred from the DNA itself. The sample consists of roughly 2.6 million clones, just over 90% of them appearing once. This entry comes from a study of shared clonotypes between healthy human individuals. General observations from the study: The naive CD4 repertoires of several donors were compared, and roughly 5% of clonotypes were shared.

Trimming cost V 1 base and J 2 bases, with 16 bases left between them. CDR1 and CDR2 (germline): MNHNS, SASEGT. CDR3 size: 17 residues. Into CD45RA+ naive and CD45RA-negative memory subsets, the CD4+ cells were split. The TCR sequence derives from a man younger than 35 in good health. V usage is TRBV6-1 and J usage is TRBJ2-3, with D unclear. The sequencing input was naive CD4+ T cells sorted from blood. Subset in this sample: CD45RA+ positively selected. The CDR3 sequence is CASSEGFAVQSTDTQYF. In nucleotides, the CDR3 is TGTGCCAGCAGTGAAGGATTCGCAGTTCAATCCACAGATACGCAGTATTTT.